The 15 T cell receptor beta chains below come from one sample, sequenced in a study of CD8 T cells in ankylosing spondylitis. General observations from the study: Seemingly characteristic of ankylosing spondylitis blood was a TCR beta motif consisting of about 8 highly homologous variants.

TCRdb used MiXCR to reprocess the 5' RACE reads, holding one entry per CDR3 protein. Among roughly 700,000 distinct CDR3 sequences listed, 15% to 20% were seen once. Antigens of these TCRs are unknown. The sequenced sample was blood, either unsorted or a sorted T cell fraction (not recorded which). Every receptor here comes from a male donor with ankylosing spondylitis.

The chain is built from TRBV27 and TRBJ2-1; a weak D match, TRBD1 (6 bases). The V end lost 6 bases, the J end lost 0 bases, and 12 bases lay between the germline ends. This CDR3 spans 15 amino acids. Germline V gene lookup returns CDR1 MNHEY and CDR2 SMNVEV (reference sequence). Here the CDR3 reads CASRRDTNSYNEQFF. The CDR3 DNA is TGTGCCAGCAGACGGGACACCAACTCCTACAATGAGCAGTTCTTC.

The CDR3 spells CASSLSRRQGYNEQFF. DNA for the CDR3: TGTGCCAGCAGTTTATCGAGGAGACAGGGTTACAATGAGCAGTTCTTC. The rearrangement uses TRBV27 and TRBJ2-1; the match to TRBD1 covers 7 bases. Looked up from germline, CDR1 is MNHEY and CDR2 is SMNVEV (reference sequence). J was trimmed by 4 bases and V by 0 bases; bases with no gene match: 6. This CDR3 comprises 16 residues.

The V call is TRBV7-3, the J call TRBJ2-1, with 9 bases matching TRBD2. Germline CDR1 and CDR2: SGHTA and FQGTGA. The CDR3 consists of 16 residues. The V gene end was trimmed by 3 bases and the J gene end by 4 bases; junction bases not matched to a gene: 7. CDR3 DNA sequence: TGTGCCAGCAGCTTTGATAGCGGGGGCCCTTACAATGAGCAGTTCTTC. Amino acids: CASSFDSGGPYNEQFF.

In this sample, this clonotype turned up many times. This chain uses TRBV20-1 with TRBJ1-6; D is uncertain. Trimming took 2 bases from V and 1 from J, leaving 6 bases between them. Germline V gene data show CDR1 as DFQATT and CDR2 as SNEGSKA (reference sequence). The CDR3 is made up of 14 amino acids. CDR3 loop: CSARPGSYNSPLHF. For the CDR3, the DNA is TGCAGTGCTAGACCAGGATCCTATAATTCACCCCTCCACTTT.

This clonotype was counted only a few times. This chain connects TRBV20-1 to TRBJ1-1; TRBD1 is a possible D gene (5 bases). CDR3 length equals 13 residues. Between the trimmed V and J ends, which lost 4 bases and 5 bases, there was a span of 14 bases. Germline assignment: CDR1 DFQATT and CDR2 SNEGSKA (reference sequence). CDR3 sequence reads: CSANRGRGTEAFF. The CDR3 nucleotides read TGCAGTGCTAACCGGGGCCGGGGGACTGAAGCTTTCTTT.

This clonotype turned up a few times. The chain combines TRBV18 with TRBJ2-3; TRBD2 is a possible D gene (6 bases). V was shortened by 2 bases and J by 3 bases, with 9 bases between the two germline ends. This CDR3 comprises 14 residues. Germline CDR1 reads KGHSH; CDR2 reads LQKENI. CDR3 bases: TGTGCCAGCTCACCATTCGCGGGGACAGATACGCAGTATTTT. This sequence encodes CASSPFAGTDTQYF.

The table lists this clonotype with many counts. The genes are TRBV20-1 and TRBJ2-3; 12 nucleotides line up with TRBD2. Germline V gene lookup returns CDR1 DFQATT and CDR2 SNEGSKA (reference sequence). With V trimmed by 8 bases and J by 3 bases, 3 bases remained unmatched. This CDR3 spans 13 amino acids. CDR3 nucleotide sequence: TGCAGTCCCGGGACTAGCGGGACAGATACGCAGTATTTT. This codes for CSPGTSGTDTQYF.

CDR3 coding DNA: TGCAGTGCCCAAACGGGACAGGGGTGGAGTGGCTACACCTTC. Translated, it gives CSAQTGQGWSGYTF. This sequence joins TRBV20-1 and TRBJ1-2; 10 bases match TRBD1. CDR3 size: 14 residues. V lost 6 bases and J lost 7; bases outside the gene matches: 11. Germline loops: CDR1 DFQATT, CDR2 SNEGSKA (reference sequence).

Only a few counts were recorded for this clonotype. The CDR3 protein is CASSLAITSTDTQYF. CDR3 coding DNA: TGCGCCAGCAGCTTGGCCATCACTAGCACAGATACGCAGTATTTT. The genes are TRBV5-1 and TRBJ2-3; the D is unclear. Looked up from germline, CDR1 is SGHRS and CDR2 is YFSETQ. This CDR3 is 15 amino acids long. The V and J ends lost 0 bases and 0 bases respectively, with 8 bases between them. Drawing the rest from reference TRBV5-1 and TRBJ2-3, the complete variable domain is KAGVTQTPRYLIKTRGQQVTLSCSPISGHRSVSWYQQTPGQGLQFLFEYFSETQRNKGNFPGRFSGRQFSNSRSEMNVSTLELGDSALYLCASSLAITSTDTQYFGPGTRLTVL.

This clonotype was detected only a few times. The rearrangement uses TRBV10-3 and TRBJ2-7; no firm D call. The V gene's germline CDR1 is ENHRY and CDR2 SYGVKD. The CDR3 extends over 13 amino acids. V was pared by 7 bases and J by 3 bases, with 13 bases between. The CDR3 coding sequence is TGTGCCATCATGACCCAAAACAACTACGAGCAGTACTTC. Its translation: CAIMTQNNYEQYF.

The rearrangement joins TRBV5-1 to TRBJ2-1, with D perhaps being TRBD1 or TRBD2 (6 bases each). V was clipped by 7 bases and J by 3 bases, with 14 bases between them. CDR3 length: 14 amino acids. The germline CDR1 and CDR2 sequences are SGHRS and YFSETQ. The CDR3 loop is CASHWGADYNEQFF. The CDR3 DNA reads as TGCGCCAGCCACTGGGGGGCGGACTACAATGAGCAGTTCTTC.

This clonotype was seen a few times. V is TRBV3-1 and J is TRBJ2-4; D might be TRBD2 (6 bases). Trimming pared 5 bases from V and 7 bases from J, leaving 12 bases between. Germline CDR1 is LGHDT and CDR2 is YNNKEL (reference sequence). The length of the CDR3 is 13 residues. DNA for the CDR3: TGTGCCAGCAGCGTTTCGGGAGTGAACATTCAGTACTTC. Encoded protein: CASSVSGVNIQYF.

This clonotype was counted many times. This chain uses TRBV20-1 with TRBJ2-1; 8 bases map to TRBD2. The V gene's germline CDR1 is DFQATT and CDR2 SNEGSKA (reference sequence). J lost 1 base, V lost 4 bases, and 6 bases had no gene match. The CDR3 spans 15 residues. CDR3 nucleotides: TGCAGTGCTAAGAGCGGGAGTTTTTCCTACAATGAGCAGTTCTTC. Translated, it gives CSAKSGSFSYNEQFF.

This chain links TRBV27 with TRBJ1-1; TRBD1 matches at 7 bases. The V and J ends lost 3 bases and 4 bases, in that order; junction bases with no gene match: 5. CDR3 length equals 14 residues. CDR1 and CDR2 from the germline V gene are MNHEY and SMNVEV (reference sequence). CDR3 loop: CASSLGGGFTEAFF. In nucleotides, the CDR3 is TGTGCCAGCAGTTTGGGAGGGGGCTTCACTGAAGCTTTCTTT.

This clonotype was seen a few times. This rearrangement joins TRBV5-1 to TRBJ2-7; TRBD2 matches 7 bases. After removal of 0 bases from V and 4 bases from J, the junction contained 7 bases not matched to a gene. The CDR3 runs to 15 residues. Germline V gives CDR1 SGHRS, CDR2 YFSETQ. CDR3 protein: CASSLGVGGLYEQYF. CDR3 sequence (DNA): TGCGCCAGCAGCTTGGGAGTCGGGGGGTTGTACGAGCAGTACTTC.